This T cell receptor beta chain was retrieved from a study of CD8 T cells in ankylosing spondylitis. Points from the study as a whole: There were earlier reports of some motif variants in reactive arthritis synovial fluid and blood. What seemed typical of ankylosing spondylitis blood was a TCR beta motif built from several highly homologous variants.

In this sample, this clonotype turned up many times. Its antigen is still unknown. Using quantitative 5'-RACE with molecular barcodes, the authors made TCR beta libraries. MiXCR, run by TCRdb on the 5' RACE reads, gives a single entry per CDR3 protein. The sample yields 200,000 to 250,000 distinct CDR3 sequences, roughly 8% seen once. The CDR3 length is 16 residues. Germline loops: CDR1 DFQATT, CDR2 SNEGSKA (reference sequence). Deletions cut 2 bases from V and 6 bases from J, with 20 bases between. The sequence derives from a female donor with ankylosing spondylitis or in good health (not recorded which). The rearrangement joins TRBV20-1 to TRBJ2-1, with TRBD2 as a possible D gene (7 bases). Specimen: blood, either unsorted or a sorted T cell fraction (not recorded which). The CDR3: CSARRPGGGKSNEQFF. In nucleotides, the CDR3 is TGCAGTGCTAGAAGACCGGGGGGCGGGAAATCCAATGAGCAGTTCTTC.